This entry describes one T cell receptor beta chain. Antigen: not known. CDR3 size: 17 residues. V was shortened by 9 bases and J by 0 bases, with 19 bases between the two germline ends. Germline-derived CDR1 and CDR2 are KGHDR and SFDVKD. The data are from a study of T-cell reconstitution after alpha-beta-depleted transplantation in children. Findings and caveats of the study: Elevated TCRbeta diversity at day 60 was traced, in some patients, to surviving recipient T cells and thymic progenitors. There were reportedly several hundred expanded graft clones from which alpha-beta T cells came about two months after transplant. Newly made T cells mostly supplied T-cell counts and diversity one year after transplant.

Unique molecular identifiers were used in preparing the TCRbeta library. Each CDR3 protein is one row after TCRdb ran MiXCR on the PCR reads. Of roughly 100,000 distinct CDR3 sequences in the sample, around 6% are singletons; the top ten hold roughly 5.5%. The source is a female patient under 10 years old who had a stem cell transplant for Fanconi anemia, so the T cells may come from the graft donor. The source material was PBMCs, mostly from graft donor cells, sampled 60 days after TCRalphabeta/CD19-depleted stem cell transplant. The chain has TRBV24-1 and TRBJ2-2; D not certain. CDR3 region: CATFDTSGRANTGELFF. DNA for the CDR3: TGTGCCACCTTTGATACCTCAGGACGGGCGAACACCGGGGAGCTGTTTTTT.